This record looks at one TCR beta chain sequence and its context. The sample holds a few counts of this clone. Its antigen is unknown. Base qualities are not provided; no much larger clone lies one nucleotide away. The entry originates in a study of vaccination effects on CD4 cells after COVID-19 (dated by TCRdb to between 2022 and 2023). Broadly, across the study: Each participant got two doses of an mRNA SARS-CoV-2 vaccine, either BNT162b2 or mRNA-1273. The study compared SARS-CoV-2 spike-specific CD4+ TCR repertoires before and after mRNA vaccination in COVID-19 convalescent patients and infection-naive vaccine recipients. In the study, cultures from other donors were sequenced using the Oncomine TCR Beta short-read assay on an Illumina iSeq 100. The full study included fewer than eleven COVID-19 convalescent patients and a few SARS-CoV-2-naive healthy vaccine recipients.

What the work shows at the level of the full study, not this receptor alone: Clones induced by infection and clones induced by vaccination both contracted markedly at late timepoints after vaccination, which fits with T cell responses waning over time. Among healthy vaccine recipients, nearly all vaccine-induced clones were SARS-CoV-2 mono-reactive, and just 1 of 255 was cross-reactive with common cold coronaviruses. The study was limited by a small number of convalescent patients, and early post-infection timepoints were lacking.

To prepare the library, the immunoSEQ multiplex PCR assay was applied. DNA from the cultured, isolated CD4+ T cells was subjected to TCR beta CDR3 sequencing. For the original study's pipeline: Non-productive TCR sequences were removed, reads were trimmed to the CDR3 region, and CDR3s of at least 7 amino acids were retained. The MANAFEST web app was used to pick out antigen-specific clonotypes by comparing their expansion in peptide wells with that in reference cultures. To count as positive, a clone had to show expansion at FDR<0.05 compared with the reference and with all other wells, an odds ratio above 5, and a frequency above 0.1% in two replicate wells. Clonotypes significantly expanded in SARS-CoV-2 spike wells and in at least one common cold coronavirus spike condition were defined as cross-reactive. CDR3 similarity was assessed by Levenshtein distance using the stringdist R package, and unrooted trees were constructed with ape in R 3.6.1. Here the immuneACCESS table is served through TCRdb, limited to in-frame sequences with V and J called. Missing clones are a known gap in these copies; in checked studies unresolved V genes cover under half, and the rest lacks a known reason. From that table come the V and J calls and clone size; the DNA was used to work out D and trimming. In this sample the table shows 70,000 to 75,000 clones, around 72% of which occur a single time. The top ten clonotypes cover approximately 4.3% of the sample.

V ends up 4 bases short and J 4 bases short, with an unmatched junction base count of 7. Including the terminal cysteine and phenylalanine, the CDR3 comprises 15 residues. Only the CDR3 DNA stays, 45 bases, in frame from base 1. Per the germline V gene (reference sequence), MNHEY is the CDR1 and SMNVEV is the CDR2. To identify antigen-specific CD4+ T cell clonotypes by their expansion, the ViraFEST assay first stimulated PBMC with viral peptide pools and then applied TCR sequencing. After 10 to 11 days of culture, CD4+ T cells were isolated with the EasySep CD4+ T cell isolation kit. Negative nucleocapsid antibody results before and after vaccination confirmed that the healthy vaccine recipients had no prior SARS-CoV-2 infection. Fewer than 2.5 million PBMC per well were cultured in IMDM with roughly 5% human AB serum, 8 to 10 IU/ml IL-2 and gentamicin, plus 10 ug/ml peptides. On days 3 and 7, half of the culture medium was replaced with fresh IL-2-containing medium. Each peptide stimulation condition was cultured in triplicate wells unless otherwise noted. Using Ficoll-Paque Plus gradient centrifugation, PBMC were separated from whole blood and then either used fresh or cryopreserved at -140C. The spike proteins of SARS-CoV-2 and of the common cold coronaviruses HCoV-NL63, HCoV-OC43 and HCoV-229E were spanned by overlapping peptide pools. Genomic DNA was extracted from cultured CD4+ T cells with the QIAamp micro DNA kit.

The V and J segments used are TRBV27 and TRBJ1-5, and 7 bases in between align with TRBD1. This sequence originates from a human donor who received a COVID-19 vaccine. The sample consisted of CD4+ T cells from PBMCs cultured with HCoV-OC43 spike peptides, taken before COVID-19 vaccination. Read against the paper, the sample's cell subset or site label means: HCoV-OC43 spike overlapping peptide pool stimulation. The nucleotides are TGTGCCAGCAGTTCTCCGGGACAGTCGAATCAGCCCCAGCATTTT. It codes for CASSSPGQSNQPQHF.